This T cell receptor beta chain was identified in a study of T-cell memory formation after mild COVID-19. About the study: For the most part, TCR clusters were specific to one donor. General study results and limits: Contracting CD4+ clones were located mainly in CM and EM, and CD8+ clones in EMRA.

This CDR3 region has 15 residues. The germline V gene has CDR1 SGHAT and CDR2 FQNNGV. V was pared by 5 bases and J by 0 bases, with 5 bases of the junction left unmatched. One entry per CDR3 protein, called by TCRdb with MiXCR from the 5' RACE reads. Among about 190,000 distinct CDR3 sequences listed, 20% to 25% were seen once. For this clonotype: Its target is unknown.

The specimen was PBMCs or a T cell subset sorted from them (not recorded which). The chain links TRBV11-2 to TRBJ2-3, with 7 bases lining up with TRBD1. The TCR was taken from an adult woman who had mild COVID-19 (a few samples of this study predate the infection). Cell type and time point are not known. The CDR3 DNA reads as TGTGCCAGCAGCGCGTTGACAGGGAGCACAGATACGCAGTATTTT. It specifies CASSALTGSTDTQYF.